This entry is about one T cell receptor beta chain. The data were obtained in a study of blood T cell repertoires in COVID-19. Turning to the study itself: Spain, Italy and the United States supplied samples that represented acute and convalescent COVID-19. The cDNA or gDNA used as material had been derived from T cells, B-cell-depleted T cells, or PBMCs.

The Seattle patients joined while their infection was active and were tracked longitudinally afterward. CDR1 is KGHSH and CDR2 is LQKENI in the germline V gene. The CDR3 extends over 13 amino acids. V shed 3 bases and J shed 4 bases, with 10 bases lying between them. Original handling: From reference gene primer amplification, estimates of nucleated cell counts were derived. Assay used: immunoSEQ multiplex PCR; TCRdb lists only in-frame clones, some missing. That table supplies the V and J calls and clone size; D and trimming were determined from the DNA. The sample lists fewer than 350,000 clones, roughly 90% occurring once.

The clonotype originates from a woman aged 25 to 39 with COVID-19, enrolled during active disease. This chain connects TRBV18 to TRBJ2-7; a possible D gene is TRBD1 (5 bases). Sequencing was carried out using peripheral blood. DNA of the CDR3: TGTGCCAGCTCACCTGACCGACAGTACGAGCAGTACTTC. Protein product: CASSPDRQYEQYF.